What follows are 20 T cell receptor beta chains derived from one specimen sequenced in a study of Ad26.COV2.S vaccination and SARS-CoV-2 variants (dated by TCRdb to about 2021). Per the publication, the treatment or condition label means: roughly 20 received Ad26.COV2.S at low or high dose, single or two shots; about 5 received placebo; per-sample allocation not given. Repertoires of vaccine and placebo recipients were sequenced from samples collected on day 63 after the first injection. The method was the immunoSEQ multiplex PCR assay. Sourced from immuneACCESS, this table was stored by TCRdb with only in-frame sequences that have V and J called. A share of the clones is absent; for the studies checked, an unresolved V gene accounts for under half, and the remainder has no known explanation. The table for this sample lists 410,000 or so clones; 92% of them were counted only once. The top ten hold 1.5% to 2% of the sample.

This specimen was peripheral blood, taken in a trial of Ad26.COV2.S vaccine versus placebo. Source of these receptors: a person aged 18 to 65 who received the Ad26.COV2.S COVID-19 vaccine or a placebo.

The V and J genes are TRBV6-1 and TRBJ2-2; tentative D call: TRBD1 (6 bases). The CDR3 loop spans 18 amino acids. Germline V gives CDR1 MNHNS, CDR2 SASEGT. The V end lost 4 bases, the J end lost 4 bases, and 22 bases lay between the germline ends. The CDR3 reads CASSGLSGARLSTGELFF. The CDR3 DNA follows: TGTGCCAGCAGTGGGCTATCAGGGGCGCGGCTATCCACCGGGGAGCTGTTTTTT.

The CDR3 nucleotides read TGTGCCAGCAGTGAAAGCGGGGGCTTTAACTATGGCTACACCTTC. Translating it yields CASSESGGFNYGYTF. V usage is TRBV2 and J usage is TRBJ1-2, with D perhaps TRBD1 (6 bases). The CDR3 is 15 amino acids. Germline V gene sequence: CDR1 SNHLY, CDR2 FYNNEI. V was cut by 2 bases and J by 1 base, with 11 bases left in between.

This sequence joins TRBV18 and TRBJ2-2; 9 nucleotides agree with TRBD2. Germline lookup yields CDR1 KGHSH and CDR2 LQKENI. This CDR3 contains 18 residues. The junction had 14 bases not matched to a gene; V was cut back by 5 bases and J by 4 bases. In DNA form, the CDR3 reads TGTGCCAGCTCATCCCGAGGGGAGGGACTAGCCGTCACCGGGGAGCTGTTTTTT. It specifies CASSSRGEGLAVTGELFF. The full variable domain, completed using reference TRBV18 and TRBJ2-2, is NAGVMQNPRHLVRRRGQEARLRCSPMKGHSHVYWYRQLPEEGLKFMVYLQKENIIDESGMPKERFSAEFPKEGPSILRIQQVVRGDSAAYFCASSSRGEGLAVTGELFFGEGSRLTVL.

The chain combines TRBV27 with TRBJ2-7; D is possibly TRBD2 (6 bases). The germline gives CDR1 MNHEY, CDR2 SMNVEV (reference sequence). The CDR3 runs to 13 residues. V was shortened by 6 bases and J by 0 bases, with 9 bases between the two germline ends. CDR3 nucleotides: TGTGCCAGCAGCGGAGGGCCCTCCTACGAGCAGTACTTC. This codes for CASSGGPSYEQYF.

The chain carries TRBV2 and TRBJ1-1, with no clear D. CDR3 length equals 14 residues. Germline V gene sequence: CDR1 SNHLY, CDR2 FYNNEI. The ends were cut back, 9 bases at V and 0 bases at J, with 14 bases in the middle. The CDR3 coding sequence is TGTGCCAGACTAGGCGACACGATGAACACTGAAGCTTTCTTT. Amino acid sequence: CARLGDTMNTEAFF. The entire variable domain, with the rest obtained from reference TRBV2 and TRBJ1-1, is as follows: EPEVTQTPSHQVTQMGQEVILRCVPISNHLYFYWYRQILGQKVEFLVSFYNNEISEKSEIFDDQFSVERPDGSNFTLKIRSTKLEDSAMYFCARLGDTMNTEAFFGQGTRLTVV.

This chain links TRBV4-1 with TRBJ1-1; D unclear. The CDR3 has 15 amino acids. Looked up from germline, CDR1 is MGHRA and CDR2 is YSYEKL. Trimming stripped 0 bases from V and 1 base from J, with 9 bases between. The CDR3, as DNA: TGCGCCAGCAGCCAAGATCCCCCCGAGAACACTGAAGCTTTCTTT. It translates to CASSQDPPENTEAFF.

This clone was seen just once. The chain carries TRBV4-3 and TRBJ2-3, with unresolved D. Germline-derived CDR1 and CDR2 are LGHNA and YSLEER. The CDR3 is 18 amino acids. Trimming stripped 0 bases from V and 2 bases from J, with 18 bases between. The DNA of the CDR3 is TGCGCCAGCAGCCAAGAGGGTTTTCCACCACTATTCACAGATACGCAGTATTTT. It translates to CASSQEGFPPLFTDTQYF.

The V and J genes are TRBV5-1 and TRBJ1-2; maybe TRBD1 (5 bases). The CDR3 contains 13 residues. Trimming took 1 base from V and 2 from J, leaving 6 bases between them. Germline V gene sequence: CDR1 SGHRS, CDR2 YFSETQ. Here the CDR3 reads CASSLQGNYGYTF. DNA of the CDR3: TGCGCCAGCAGCTTGCAGGGAAACTATGGCTACACCTTC. The full variable domain, its missing parts supplied by reference TRBV5-1 and TRBJ1-2, is KAGVTQTPRYLIKTRGQQVTLSCSPISGHRSVSWYQQTPGQGLQFLFEYFSETQRNKGNFPGRFSGRQFSNSRSEMNVSTLELGDSALYLCASSLQGNYGYTFGSGTRLTVV.

CDR3 protein: CASSFVRRNTGELFF. The CDR3 DNA reads TGTGCCAGCAGCTTCGTCAGGCGGAACACCGGGGAGCTGTTTTTT. This rearrangement joins TRBV7-9 to TRBJ2-2; D is unresolved. The CDR3 spans 15 residues. Trimming took 3 bases from V and 1 from J, leaving 9 bases between them. CDR1 is SEHNR, CDR2 FQNEAQ, per germline (reference sequence).

The chain employs TRBV6-5 and TRBJ1-2; 10 positions agree with TRBD1. The CDR3 totals 15 residues. Losses at the gene ends were 0 bases for V and 4 bases for J; bases not matched to a gene: 2. CDR1 and CDR2 (germline): MNHEY, SVGAGI. CDR3 protein: CASSYSGDRGYGYTF. CDR3 sequence (DNA): TGTGCCAGCAGTTACTCGGGGGACAGGGGCTATGGCTACACCTTC.

This clone was seen only a few times. The V call is TRBV30, the J call TRBJ2-7, with unresolved D. V lost 1 base to trimming and J lost 0 bases, with 10 bases between them. This CDR3 region has 14 residues. Germline CDR1 and CDR2: GTSNPN and SVGIG (reference sequence). The DNA of the CDR3 is TGTGCCTGGAGTGGAGGTTCGGTCTCCTACGAGCAGTACTTC. Encoded protein: CAWSGGSVSYEQYF.

The chain employs TRBV5-1 and TRBJ2-3; no definite D call. The V and J ends lost 0 bases and 6 bases respectively, with 17 bases between them. CDR1 and CDR2 from the germline V gene are SGHRS and YFSETQ. The CDR3 is made up of 16 amino acids. CDR3 protein: CASSLAVTGDSDTQYF. CDR3 nucleotide sequence: TGCGCCAGCAGCTTGGCCGTAACCGGTGACTCGGATACGCAGTATTTT.

The rearrangement links TRBV4-1 to TRBJ2-1, with TRBD1 identical over 8 bases. This CDR3 spans 16 amino acids. Germline V gene data show CDR1 as MGHRA and CDR2 as YSYEKL. The V gene end was trimmed by 3 bases and the J gene end by 7 bases; junction bases not matched to a gene: 11. Here the CDR3 DNA reads TGCGCCAGCAGCCAGGAAGGACAGGGTGGGGGGAATGAGCAGTTCTTC. Protein: CASSQEGQGGGNEQFF.

This clone has only a few counts. The rearrangement links TRBV18 to TRBJ2-3; 10 bases align to TRBD2. V shed 6 bases and J 0 bases; nucleotides not matched to a gene: 12. The CDR3 totals 18 residues. The V gene's germline CDR1 is KGHSH and CDR2 LQKENI. As DNA, the CDR3 is TGTGCCAGCTCCAAGGGCCCTAGCGGGGGATCTAGCACAGATACGCAGTATTTT. Protein product: CASSKGPSGGSSTDTQYF.

The rearrangement uses TRBV19 and TRBJ2-1, with TRBD2 identical over 7 bases. CDR1 LNHDA and CDR2 SQIVND come from the germline V gene (reference sequence). The CDR3 extends over 16 amino acids. The V segment lost 4 bases and the J segment 0 bases; nucleotides outside the gene matches: 6. The chain's CDR3 is CASSTRAGTSYNEQFF. CDR3 nucleotides: TGTGCCAGTAGTACCAGAGCGGGGACCTCCTACAATGAGCAGTTCTTC.

The V gene is TRBV7-8, the J gene TRBJ1-2; TRBD1 matches 12 bases. Germline CDR1 SGHVS, CDR2 FQNEAQ. Unmatched junction bases numbered 7, after V lost 1 base and J lost 4 bases. This CDR3 has 17 amino acids. This CDR3 is CASSLVGDRGLGYGYTF. CDR3 DNA: TGTGCCAGCAGCTTAGTAGGGGACAGGGGGCTCGGCTATGGCTACACCTTC.

V usage is TRBV7-9 and J usage is TRBJ1-5, with 7 bases lining up with TRBD1. CDR3 size: 18 residues. V was clipped by 1 base and J by 0 bases; unmatched bases: 9. Germline values: CDR1 SEHNR, CDR2 FQNEAQ (reference sequence). Written as DNA, the CDR3 is TGTGCCAGCAGCTTAGGGATCGGGACAGATTATAGCAATCAGCCCCAGCATTTT. As protein: CASSLGIGTDYSNQPQHF.

This chain uses TRBV9 with TRBJ1-3; 7 bases line up with TRBD1. The CDR3 is 17 amino acids. Germline V CDR1 and CDR2: SGDLS, YYNGEE. Trimming took 4 bases from V and 4 from J; bases not matched to a gene: 14. CDR3 residues: CASSSHALRGTGNTIYF. For the CDR3, the DNA is TGTGCCAGCAGCTCCCACGCCCTCAGGGGGACAGGAAACACCATATATTTT.

The rearrangement links TRBV12-3 or TRBV12-4 to TRBJ1-2; D unclear. Trimming stripped 1 base from V and 3 bases from J, with 6 bases between. The CDR3 length is 13 residues. The CDR3 region has the DNA TGTGCCAGCAGTTTAGATGAGGACTATGGCTACACCTTC. Translation gives CASSLDEDYGYTF.

This clone was seen a handful of times. The genes are TRBV19 and TRBJ1-6; tentative D call: TRBD1 (5 bases). This CDR3 comprises 15 residues. CDR1 LNHDA and CDR2 SQIVND come from the germline V gene (reference sequence). Trimming cost V 5 bases and J 10 bases, with 18 bases left between them. This CDR3 is CASSDETAWGSPLHF. The CDR3, as DNA: TGTGCCAGTAGTGATGAGACGGCTTGGGGCTCACCCCTCCACTTT.